This TCR beta chain originates from a study of T cell responses to AZD1222 COVID-19 vaccine. Looking at the study overall: Pooled together were second doses at about 4 or about 12 weeks.

Germline V CDR1 and CDR2: MNHEY, SMNVEV (reference sequence). The V and J ends lost 5 bases and 6 bases, in that order; junction bases with no gene match: 8. The CDR3 is 15 amino acids. Study-level points and caveats: It should be noted that donors were predominantly white British and more often female, and clonal diversity was possibly underestimated. Unmutated variant regions reportedly attract nearly half of all spike-specific TCRs.

Profiled with immunoSEQ multiplex PCR; TCRdb holds only in-frame clones, not every one. There are about 82,000 clones in the sample; just under 90% occur only once, and around 5.8% lies in the top ten. Turning to this clone: Its antigen remains unknown.

This TCR was recovered from an adult in good health. The rearrangement links TRBV27 to TRBJ1-4, with 8 bases that match TRBD1. Sequenced here: peripheral blood, sampled on day 0 of AZD1222 vaccination. The CDR3 DNA follows: TGTGCCAGCAGTCCGTGGACAGGGAGGGATGAAAAACTGTTTTTT. Its translation is CASSPWTGRDEKLFF.